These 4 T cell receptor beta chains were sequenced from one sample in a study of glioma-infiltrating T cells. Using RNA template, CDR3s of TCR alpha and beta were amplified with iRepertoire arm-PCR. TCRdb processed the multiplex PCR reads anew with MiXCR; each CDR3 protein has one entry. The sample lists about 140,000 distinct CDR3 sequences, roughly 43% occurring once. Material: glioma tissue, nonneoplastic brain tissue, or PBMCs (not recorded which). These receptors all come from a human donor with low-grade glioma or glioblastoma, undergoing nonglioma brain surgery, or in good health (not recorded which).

In DNA form, the CDR3 reads TGTGCCAGCAGTTTGGCCCTTGGCACTGAAGCTTTCTTT. It specifies CASSLALGTEAFF. The chain employs TRBV6-6 and TRBJ1-1; D uncertain. The CDR3 length is 13 residues. V lost 4 bases, J lost 4 bases, and 10 bases lay in between. CDR1 is MNHNY, CDR2 SVGAGI, per germline (reference sequence).

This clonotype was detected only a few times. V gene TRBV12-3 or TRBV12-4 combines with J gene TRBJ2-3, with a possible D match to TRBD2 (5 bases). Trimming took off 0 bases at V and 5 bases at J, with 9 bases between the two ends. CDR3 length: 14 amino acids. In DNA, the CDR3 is TGTGCCAGCAGTTTAGCGGGAGCTAAAGATACGCAGTATTTT. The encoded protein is CASSLAGAKDTQYF.

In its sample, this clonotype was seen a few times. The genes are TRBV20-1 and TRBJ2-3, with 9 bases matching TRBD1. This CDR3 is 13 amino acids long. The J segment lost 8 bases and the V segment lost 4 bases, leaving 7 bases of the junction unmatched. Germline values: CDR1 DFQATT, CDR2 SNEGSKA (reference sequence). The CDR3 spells CSATGQGAGTQYF. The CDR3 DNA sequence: TGCAGTGCTACGGGACAGGGAGCAGGTACGCAGTATTTT.

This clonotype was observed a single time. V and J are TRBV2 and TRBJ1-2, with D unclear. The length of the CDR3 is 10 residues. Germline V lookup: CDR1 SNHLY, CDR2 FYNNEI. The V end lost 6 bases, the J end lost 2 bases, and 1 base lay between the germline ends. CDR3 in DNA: TGTGCCAGCAGGAACTATGGCTACACCTTC. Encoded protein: CASRNYGYTF.